Shown below are 32 T cell receptor beta chains from a single sample sequenced in a study of OX40 agonist ivuxolimab in advanced cancers. The table came from immunoSEQ multiplex PCR; TCRdb's copy has only in-frame clones and leaves some out. The sample consists of some 86,000 clones, around 94% of them appearing once. Sample: CD4+ or CD8+ T cells sorted from blood, taken in a trial of the OX40 agonist ivuxolimab. The receptors shown here come from an adult with an advanced solid tumor such as melanoma, head and neck, liver or kidney cancer.

The chain carries TRBV9 and TRBJ2-2; D uncertain. Germline V lookup: CDR1 SGDLS, CDR2 YYNGEE. CDR3 length: 14 amino acids. Trimming took off 3 bases at V and 7 bases at J, with 13 bases between the two ends. The CDR3 DNA sequence: TGTGCCAGCAGCGATCTGGGTAGGAACGGGGAGCTGTTTTTT. As protein: CASSDLGRNGELFF.

The CDR3 sequence is CASSFLGELFF. In DNA, the CDR3 is TGTGCCAGCAGCTTCCTCGGGGAGCTGTTTTTT. The rearrangement joins TRBV4-2 to TRBJ2-2; no clear D gene. Trimming cost V 5 bases and J 7 bases, with 5 bases left between them. The germline V gene encodes CDR1 LGHNA and CDR2 YNFKEQ. CDR3 length: 11 residues.

The chain combines TRBV7-9 with TRBJ2-2, with 7 bases matching TRBD2. Germline V gene sequence: CDR1 SEHNR, CDR2 FQNEAQ (reference sequence). The V gene end was trimmed by 3 bases and the J gene end by 1 base; junction bases not matched to a gene: 2. The CDR3 extends over 15 amino acids. CDR3 nucleotide sequence: TGTGCCAGCAGCTTCGGGGGGTTGAACACCGGGGAGCTGTTTTTT. This sequence encodes CASSFGGLNTGELFF.

The chain uses TRBV19 and TRBJ2-3; D is perhaps TRBD1 or TRBD2 (5 bases each). The CDR3 runs 12 residues. Trimming left V 3 bases short and J 6 bases short, with 7 bases between. The germline CDR1 and CDR2 sequences are LNHDA and SQIVND (reference sequence). The DNA of the CDR3 is TGTGCCAGTAGTATGTGGGGGGATACGCAGTATTTT. Its translation is CASSMWGDTQYF.

This clone was seen once. The chain is built from TRBV4-3 and TRBJ2-2; D perhaps matches TRBD1 (5 bases). Germline CDR1 is LGHNA and CDR2 is YSLEER. This CDR3 has 14 amino acids. Trimming pared 2 bases from V and 5 bases from J, leaving 9 bases between. The CDR3 sequence is CASSQFRQTGELFF. In nucleotides, the CDR3 is TGCGCCAGCAGCCAATTTAGACAGACCGGGGAGCTGTTTTTT.

This chain joins TRBV7-9 and TRBJ2-2, with a possible D match to TRBD1 (6 bases). Trimming took off 8 bases at V and 3 bases at J, with 13 bases between the two ends. This CDR3 region has 14 residues. Germline assignment: CDR1 SEHNR and CDR2 FQNEAQ (reference sequence). For the CDR3, the DNA is TGTGCCAGCCCGGAGTCAGGGGACACCGGGGAGCTGTTTTTT. This translates into CASPESGDTGELFF.

This chain links TRBV6-1 with TRBJ2-2; D is unclear. The CDR3 runs to 13 residues. Between the trimmed V and J ends, which lost 7 bases and 0 bases, there was a span of 6 bases. Germline lookup yields CDR1 MNHNS and CDR2 SASEGT. Here the CDR3 DNA reads TGTGCCAGCACCGGAGCGAACACCGGGGAGCTGTTTTTT. It codes for CASTGANTGELFF.

V is TRBV28 and J is TRBJ1-1, with 7 bases matching TRBD1. There are 14 residues in the CDR3. Looked up from germline, CDR1 is MDHEN and CDR2 is SYDVKM. The junction had 9 bases not matched to a gene; V was cut back by 5 bases and J by 6 bases. The DNA of the CDR3 is TGTGCCAGCAGTCCCCGACAGGGTAGGGCTGAAGCTTTCTTT. Protein sequence: CASSPRQGRAEAFF.

This chain connects TRBV19 to TRBJ2-1, with unresolved D. V lost 3 bases and J lost 3, with 6 bases in between. From germline, CDR1 is LNHDA and CDR2 SQIVND (reference sequence). CDR3 length equals 13 residues. Here the CDR3 reads CASSISNYNEQFF. CDR3 in DNA: TGTGCCAGTAGTATCAGCAACTACAATGAGCAGTTCTTC.

V is TRBV4-3 and J is TRBJ2-5; D possibly corresponds to TRBD1 (6 bases). The CDR3 runs to 18 residues. The germline V and J ends were trimmed by 0 bases and 0 bases, with 17 bases remaining between them. Per the germline V gene, CDR1 is LGHNA and CDR2 is YSLEER. The CDR3 DNA follows: TGCGCCAGCAGCCAAGATCTTCGGACAGATACCAACCAAGAGACCCAGTACTTC. Protein: CASSQDLRTDTNQETQYF.

The genes are TRBV5-6 and TRBJ1-1, with unresolved D. The germline V and J ends were trimmed by 6 bases and 2 bases, with 11 bases remaining between them. CDR1 and CDR2 (germline): SGHDT, YYEEEE. The length of the CDR3 is 13 residues. The CDR3: CASTTTVNTEAFF. The CDR3 DNA reads TGTGCCAGCACCACTACAGTTAACACTGAAGCTTTCTTT.

This clone was seen once. The chain combines TRBV28 with TRBJ1-1, with TRBD1 identical over 9 bases. The CDR3 is 14 amino acids. Germline CDR1 and CDR2: MDHEN and SYDVKM. The ends lost 4 bases at V and 4 bases at J; junction bases unmatched: 4. The CDR3 sequence: CASSSTGGSTEAFF. The CDR3, as DNA: TGTGCCAGCAGTTCGACAGGGGGGAGCACTGAAGCTTTCTTT.

In this sample, this clone turned up once. The chain is built from TRBV11-2 and TRBJ2-7; D might be TRBD1 (5 bases). The ends were cut back, 0 bases at V and 6 bases at J, with 6 bases in the middle. The CDR3 has 12 residues. Germline V gene data show CDR1 as SGHAT and CDR2 as FQNNGV. The CDR3 sequence: CASSLDQGEQYF. CDR3 bases: TGTGCCAGCAGCTTAGATCAGGGCGAGCAGTACTTC.

The genes are TRBV7-3 and TRBJ2-3; 7 nucleotides match TRBD1. Germline lookup yields CDR1 SGHTA and CDR2 FQGTGA. Germline trimming cut 4 bases from V and 6 bases from J; bases unmatched to any gene: 4. This CDR3 has 13 amino acids. The CDR3 nucleotides read TGTGCCAGCAGCTCGACAGGGATGGATACGCAGTATTTT. Translating it yields CASSSTGMDTQYF.

The rearrangement uses TRBV19 and TRBJ2-3; 13 bases are shared with TRBD2. Germline V gene data show CDR1 as LNHDA and CDR2 as SQIVND (reference sequence). The CDR3 extends over 15 amino acids. Trimming cost V 10 bases and J 4 bases; bases outside gene matches: 8. CDR3 in DNA: TGTGCCACCGACAGCGGACTAGCGGGAGCAGATACGCAGTATTTT. This encodes CATDSGLAGADTQYF.

This clone appeared once. V usage is TRBV27 and J usage is TRBJ2-7; no firm D call. Germline CDR1 and CDR2: MNHEY and SMNVEV (reference sequence). The germline V and J ends were trimmed by 3 bases and 0 bases, with 9 bases remaining between them. The CDR3 consists of 14 residues. The CDR3 reads CASSLSPGSYEQYF. The CDR3 region has the DNA TGTGCCAGCAGTTTGTCCCCGGGCTCCTACGAGCAGTACTTC.

V gene TRBV4-1 combines with J gene TRBJ2-7, with D uncertain. Per the germline V gene, CDR1 is MGHRA and CDR2 is YSYEKL. CDR3 length: 13 residues. Trimming took 4 bases from V and 1 from J, leaving 8 bases between them. The CDR3 sequence: CASSLLLSYEQYF. CDR3 coding DNA: TGCGCCAGCAGCCTTCTGCTATCCTACGAGCAGTACTTC.

The CDR3 reads CASSPGTGGTYEQYF. CDR3 in DNA: TGTGCCAGTAGTCCGGGGACAGGGGGGACCTACGAGCAGTACTTC. The V call is TRBV19, the J call TRBJ2-7; 11 bases fit TRBD1. J was trimmed by 2 bases and V by 5 bases; bases with no gene match: 5. CDR3 length: 15 amino acids. The germline gives CDR1 LNHDA, CDR2 SQIVND (reference sequence).

The V gene is TRBV7-2, the J gene TRBJ2-7; 8 bases are a match to TRBD2. The CDR3 sequence is 13 residues long. Germline V lookup: CDR1 SGHTA, CDR2 FQGNSA. V lost 11 bases to trimming and J lost 0 bases; unmatched junction nucleotides: 6. The CDR3 loop is CAEREKGSYEQYF. The DNA for the CDR3 is TGTGCCGAGCGGGAGAAGGGCTCCTACGAGCAGTACTTC.

V and J are TRBV19 and TRBJ2-3, with TRBD1 as a possible D gene (6 bases). Germline V gene data show CDR1 as LNHDA and CDR2 as SQIVND (reference sequence). Trimming removed 3 bases from V and 2 bases from J, with 12 bases in between. This CDR3 comprises 15 residues. The CDR3 DNA reads TGTGCCAGTAGTATGCGTCAGGGGAACACAGATACGCAGTATTTT. It specifies CASSMRQGNTDTQYF. Using reference TRBV19 and TRBJ2-3 for the parts outside the CDR3, the full variable domain is DGGITQSPKYLFRKEGQNVTLSCEQNLNHDAMYWYRQDPGQGLRLIYYSQIVNDFQKGDIAEGYSVSREKKESFPLTVTSAQKNPTAFYLCASSMRQGNTDTQYFGPGTRLTVL.

The chain carries TRBV4-3 and TRBJ1-3; D gene unclear. Germline V gene lookup returns CDR1 LGHNA and CDR2 YSLEER. The CDR3 runs to 16 residues. V shed 0 bases and J shed 4 bases, with 13 bases lying between them. The CDR3 is CASSQDLEITGNTIYF. In nucleotides, the CDR3 is TGCGCCAGCAGCCAAGATCTAGAGATTACGGGAAACACCATATATTTT.

The chain uses TRBV4-2 and TRBJ1-4; 9 bases fit TRBD1. V dropped 5 bases and J dropped 0; count of bases not matched to a gene: 7. The CDR3 length is 17 residues. The germline V gene has CDR1 LGHNA and CDR2 YNFKEQ. CDR3 DNA: TGTGCCAGCAGCTCTGGGACAGGGACCGCAACTAATGAAAAACTGTTTTTT. It is translated as CASSSGTGTATNEKLFF.

This clone has a handful of counts. V and J are TRBV11-2 and TRBJ2-7; D gene uncertain. V lost 0 bases and J 5 bases, leaving 5 bases between the germline ends. Germline V gives CDR1 SGHAT, CDR2 FQNNGV. The CDR3 covers 12 residues. CDR3 DNA: TGTGCCAGCAGCTTAGATTTCCACGAGCAGTACTTC. This sequence encodes CASSLDFHEQYF.

The chain combines TRBV7-9 with TRBJ2-1, with D perhaps TRBD2 (6 bases). This CDR3 is built from 14 residues. V lost 8 bases, J lost 4 bases, and 15 bases lay in between. The germline gives CDR1 SEHNR, CDR2 FQNEAQ (reference sequence). The DNA of the CDR3 is TGTGCCAGCGTCCGCGGGACTGGATACAATGAGCAGTTCTTC. Translating it yields CASVRGTGYNEQFF.

The J gene is TRBJ2-1, the V gene TRBV19; D possibly corresponds to TRBD2 (6 bases). Between the trimmed V and J ends, which lost 8 bases and 0 bases, there was a span of 14 bases. Germline lookup yields CDR1 LNHDA and CDR2 SQIVND (reference sequence). This CDR3 is built from 15 residues. The CDR3 sequence: CASGTSRSSYNEQFF. In DNA form, the CDR3 reads TGTGCCAGTGGTACTAGCAGAAGCTCCTACAATGAGCAGTTCTTC. Based on the CDR3 plus reference TRBV19 and TRBJ2-1, the full variable domain is DGGITQSPKYLFRKEGQNVTLSCEQNLNHDAMYWYRQDPGQGLRLIYYSQIVNDFQKGDIAEGYSVSREKKESFPLTVTSAQKNPTAFYLCASGTSRSSYNEQFFGPGTRLTVL.

The rearrangement links TRBV9 to TRBJ1-1, with no clear D. V lost 4 bases, J lost 0 bases, and 10 bases lay in between. The CDR3 contains 14 residues. Germline lookup yields CDR1 SGDLS and CDR2 YYNGEE. The CDR3 DNA reads as TGTGCCAGCAGCCCCCACGGCTTGAACACTGAAGCTTTCTTT. The encoded protein is CASSPHGLNTEAFF.

J is TRBJ2-2 and V is TRBV11-2; 14 positions agree with TRBD2. The CDR3 has 18 residues. Germline CDR1 and CDR2: SGHAT and FQNNGV. V lost 5 bases, J lost 6 bases, and 11 bases stayed unmatched. The CDR3: CASSAGLAGGWSPGELFF. DNA of the CDR3: TGTGCCAGCAGCGCAGGACTAGCGGGAGGTTGGTCTCCCGGGGAGCTGTTTTTT.

CDR3 in amino acids: CSVEYAGGYTF. The CDR3, as DNA: TGCAGCGTTGAGTACGCGGGTGGCTACACCTTC. J is TRBJ1-2 and V is TRBV29-1; D not resolved. CDR3 length: 11 amino acids. Germline CDR1 and CDR2: SQVTM and ANQGSEA. V was trimmed by 3 bases and J by 7 bases, leaving 9 bases between them. The full variable domain, completed using reference TRBV29-1 and TRBJ1-2, is SAVISQKPSRDICQRGTSLTIQCQVDSQVTMMFWYRQQPGQSLTLIATANQGSEATYESGFVIDKFPISRPNLTFSTLTVSNMSPEDSSIYLCSVEYAGGYTFGSGTRLTVV.

The chain links TRBV15 to TRBJ2-1, with D perhaps TRBD1 or TRBD2 (5 bases each). V was shortened by 8 bases and J by 4 bases, with 12 bases between the two germline ends. The CDR3 contains 13 residues. Germline CDR1 LNHNV, CDR2 YYDKDF (reference sequence). CDR3 bases: TGTGCCACCGCCCCAGGGAGATACAATGAGCAGTTCTTC. Translated: CATAPGRYNEQFF.

This clone was picked up one time. CDR3 coding DNA: TGCGCCAGCAGCTTGAGACTAGCGGAGGAGACCCAGTACTTC. Residues: CASSLRLAEETQYF. This sequence joins TRBV5-1 and TRBJ2-5, with 9 bases aligning to TRBD2. V was pared by 1 base and J by 5 bases, with 3 bases of the junction left unmatched. The germline V gene has CDR1 SGHRS and CDR2 YFSETQ. CDR3 size: 14 residues.

The V call is TRBV7-9, the J call TRBJ2-2; TRBD2 aligns across 13 bases. The CDR3 length is 16 residues. Trimming removed 5 bases from V and 5 bases from J; junction bases left unmatched: 5. In germline, CDR1 is SEHNR, CDR2 FQNEAQ (reference sequence). The CDR3 here is CASSASGLAGTGELFF. CDR3 DNA sequence: TGTGCCAGCAGCGCCTCGGGACTAGCGGGAACCGGGGAGCTGTTTTTT.

This sequence joins TRBV11-2 and TRBJ2-7; no clear D. This CDR3 comprises 12 residues. V lost 1 base to trimming and J lost 6 bases, with 7 bases between them. Germline V CDR1 and CDR2: SGHAT, FQNNGV. CDR3 coding DNA: TGTGCCAGCAGCTTAGCTACGGCCGAGCAGTACTTC. This encodes CASSLATAEQYF.